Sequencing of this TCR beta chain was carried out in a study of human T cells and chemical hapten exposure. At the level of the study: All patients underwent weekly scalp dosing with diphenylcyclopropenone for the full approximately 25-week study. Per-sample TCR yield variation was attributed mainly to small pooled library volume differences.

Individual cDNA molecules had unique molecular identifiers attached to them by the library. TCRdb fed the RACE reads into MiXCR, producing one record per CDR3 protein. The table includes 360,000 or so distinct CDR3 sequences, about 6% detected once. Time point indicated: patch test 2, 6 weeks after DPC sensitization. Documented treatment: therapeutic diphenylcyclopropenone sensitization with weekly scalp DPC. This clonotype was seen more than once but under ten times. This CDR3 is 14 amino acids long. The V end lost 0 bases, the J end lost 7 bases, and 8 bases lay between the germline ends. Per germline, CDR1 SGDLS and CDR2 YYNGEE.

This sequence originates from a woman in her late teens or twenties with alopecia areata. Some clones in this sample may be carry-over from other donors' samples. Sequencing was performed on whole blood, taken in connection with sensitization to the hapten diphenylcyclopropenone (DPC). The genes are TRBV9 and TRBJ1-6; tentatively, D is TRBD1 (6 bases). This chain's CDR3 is CASSVAGENSPLHF. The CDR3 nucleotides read TGTGCCAGCAGCGTAGCAGGGGAGAATTCACCCCTCCACTTT.